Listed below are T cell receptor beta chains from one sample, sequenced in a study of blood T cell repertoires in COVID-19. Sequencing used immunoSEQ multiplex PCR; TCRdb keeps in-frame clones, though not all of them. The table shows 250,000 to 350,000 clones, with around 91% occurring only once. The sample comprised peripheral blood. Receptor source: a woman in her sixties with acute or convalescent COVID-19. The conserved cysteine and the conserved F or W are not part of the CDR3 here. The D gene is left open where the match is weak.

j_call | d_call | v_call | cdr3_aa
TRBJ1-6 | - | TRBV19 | ASSNAGGVGNSPLH
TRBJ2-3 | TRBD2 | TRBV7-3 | ASSPRGLAVSTDTQY
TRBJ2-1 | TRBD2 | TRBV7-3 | ASSRGTSGGSYNEQF
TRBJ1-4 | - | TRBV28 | ASSERQLEKLF
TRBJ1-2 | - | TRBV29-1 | SVQGQSYGYT
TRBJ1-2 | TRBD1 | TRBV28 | ASGTGAGYGYT
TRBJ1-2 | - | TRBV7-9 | ASSLEGFQRGYT
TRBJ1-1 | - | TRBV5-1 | ASRLGQMNTEAF
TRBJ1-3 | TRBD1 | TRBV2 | ASRGQNSGNTIY
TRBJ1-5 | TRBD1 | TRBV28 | ASSPKVPRGDQPQH
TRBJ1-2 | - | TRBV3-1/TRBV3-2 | ASTGGNYGYT
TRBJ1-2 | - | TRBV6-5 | ASSYSRGSLRGYT
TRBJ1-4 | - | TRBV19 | ASRGRGGQEKLF
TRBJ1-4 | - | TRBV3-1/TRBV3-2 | ASRASGATNEKLF
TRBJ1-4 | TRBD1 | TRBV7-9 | ASSLARDRLKNEKLF
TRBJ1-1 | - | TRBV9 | ASSPPGTLNTEAF
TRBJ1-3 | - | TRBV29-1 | SVDAGGGNTIY
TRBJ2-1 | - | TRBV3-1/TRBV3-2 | ASSQRRVNNEQF
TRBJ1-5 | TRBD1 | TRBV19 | ASSIVGGGGQPQH
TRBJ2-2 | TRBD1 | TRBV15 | ATSRDLGTGPRELF